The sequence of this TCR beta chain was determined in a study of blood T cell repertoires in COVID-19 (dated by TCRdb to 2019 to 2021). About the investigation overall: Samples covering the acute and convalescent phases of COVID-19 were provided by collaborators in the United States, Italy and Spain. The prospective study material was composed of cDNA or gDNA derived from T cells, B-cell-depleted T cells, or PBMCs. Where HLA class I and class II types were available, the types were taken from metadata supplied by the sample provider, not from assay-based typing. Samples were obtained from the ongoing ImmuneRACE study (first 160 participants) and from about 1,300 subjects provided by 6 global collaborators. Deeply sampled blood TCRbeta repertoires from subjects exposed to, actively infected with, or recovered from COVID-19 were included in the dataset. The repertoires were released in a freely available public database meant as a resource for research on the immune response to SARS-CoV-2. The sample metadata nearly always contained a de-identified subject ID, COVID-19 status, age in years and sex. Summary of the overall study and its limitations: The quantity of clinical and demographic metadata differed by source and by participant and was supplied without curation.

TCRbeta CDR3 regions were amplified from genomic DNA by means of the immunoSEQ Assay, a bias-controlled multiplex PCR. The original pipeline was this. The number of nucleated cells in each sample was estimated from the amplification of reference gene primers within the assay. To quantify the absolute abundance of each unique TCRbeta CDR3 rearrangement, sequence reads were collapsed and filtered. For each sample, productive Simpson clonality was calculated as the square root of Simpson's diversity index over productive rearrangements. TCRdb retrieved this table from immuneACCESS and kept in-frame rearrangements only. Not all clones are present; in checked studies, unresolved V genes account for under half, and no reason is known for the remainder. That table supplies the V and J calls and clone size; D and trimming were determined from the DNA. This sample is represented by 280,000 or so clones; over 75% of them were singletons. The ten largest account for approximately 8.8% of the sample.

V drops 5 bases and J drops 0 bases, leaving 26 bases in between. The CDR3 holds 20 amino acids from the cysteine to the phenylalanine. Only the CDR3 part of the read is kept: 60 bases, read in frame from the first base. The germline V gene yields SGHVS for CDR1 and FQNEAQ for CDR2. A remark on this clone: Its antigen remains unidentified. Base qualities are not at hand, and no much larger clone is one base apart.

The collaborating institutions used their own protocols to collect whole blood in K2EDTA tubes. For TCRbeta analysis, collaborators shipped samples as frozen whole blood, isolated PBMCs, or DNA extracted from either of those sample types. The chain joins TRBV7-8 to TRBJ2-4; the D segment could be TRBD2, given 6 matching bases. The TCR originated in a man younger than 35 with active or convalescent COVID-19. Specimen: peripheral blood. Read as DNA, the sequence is TGTGCCAGCAGCCAAGACGGGACTGCGGGTTTATCTATAGCCAAAAACATTCAGTACTTC. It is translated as CASSQDGTAGLSIAKNIQYF.